This is a list of T cell receptor beta chains from one sample in a study of cytomegalovirus exposure and HLA in healthy donors. Generated by immunoSEQ multiplex PCR, the TCRdb table keeps only in-frame clones and is missing some. The sample consists of over 60,000 clones, roughly 95% of them appearing once. Source material: PBMCs. These receptors were obtained from a woman between 18 and 29 years old in good health and CMV-seropositive. Each CDR3 is given with its conserved first and last residue. D genes are given only for firm matches. Clone size is given for some rows only: seen once, a few or many times, or a class if the clone is expanded.

>TRBV7-6|TRBJ1-1|.|19|TRBD1
TGTGCCAGCAGCTTAACCCATGCGAATAACAGGGGGCACGGCACTGAAGCTTTCTTT
CASSLTHANNRGHGTEAFF
>TRBV28|TRBJ1-4|once|11|.
TGTGCCAGCAGCCCTCAGGGAAAACTGTTTTTT
CASSPQGKLFF
>TRBV7-9|TRBJ2-1|.|14|.
TGTGCCACCCGACAGGACAGCTCCTACAATGAGCAGTTCTTC
CATRQDSSYNEQFF
>TRBV28|TRBJ1-1|.|15|.
TGTGCCAGCAGTTTGGGGGGAGGGATCAACACTGAAGCTTTCTTT
CASSLGGGINTEAFF
>TRBV7-2|TRBJ2-1|.|16|TRBD2
TGTGCCAGCAGCGTATATCTAGCGGGAGGAGGTGATGAGCAGTTCTTC
CASSVYLAGGGDEQFF
>TRBV15|TRBJ2-1|once|17|TRBD1
TGTGCCACCAGCAACCCCGGGACAGCTATTTCCTACAATGAGCAGTTCTTC
CATSNPGTAISYNEQFF
>TRBV7-8|TRBJ1-5|.|16|TRBD1
TGTGCCAGCAGCAACAACAGGGGACAGCTTAATCAGCCCCAGCATTTT
CASSNNRGQLNQPQHF
>TRBV6-5|TRBJ1-1|.|14|.
TGTGCCAGCAGCCTGACAGTAATGAACACTGAAGCTTTCTTT
CASSLTVMNTEAFF
>TRBV28|TRBJ1-5|.|14|.
TGTGCCAGCAGTTTAGCCGGGGAAGGTCAGCCCCAGCATTTT
CASSLAGEGQPQHF
>TRBV21-1|TRBJ2-1|.|16|.
TGTGCCAGCAGCAAAGCAGAACTAGTCTGCTACAATGAGCAGTTCTTC
CASSKAELVCYNEQFF
>TRBV5-6|TRBJ1-2|.|13|TRBD1
TGTGCCAGCAGCTATGACAGGGTAGACGGCTACACCTTC
CASSYDRVDGYTF
>TRBV23-1|TRBJ1-2|.|13|.
TGCGCCAGCAGTCAAGGGCAGGCAGATGGCTACACCTTC
CASSQGQADGYTF
>TRBV18|TRBJ2-1|.|16|.
TGTGCCAGCTCACTTAAGACCTACAGCTCCTACAATGAGCAGTTCTTC
CASSLKTYSSYNEQFF
>TRBV11-2|TRBJ2-3|once|15|TRBD1
TGTGCCAGCAGCTCTTACAGGGGGCGCCCAGATACGCAGTATTTT
CASSSYRGRPDTQYF
>TRBV5-6|TRBJ2-1|.|17|.
TGTGCCAGCAGCGGTTCAGGGGTGCAGCGTTCCTACAATGAGCAGTTCTTC
CASSGSGVQRSYNEQFF
>TRBV10-3|TRBJ1-4|.|13|.
TGTGCCATCAGTGGACAGGTTGATGAAAAACTGTTTTTT
CAISGQVDEKLFF
>TRBV12-5|TRBJ2-7|.|17|TRBD2
TGTGCTAGTGGTTTTGTAGCGGGAGGGTCTTATACGTACGAGCAGTACTTC
CASGFVAGGSYTYEQYF
>TRBV7-6|TRBJ2-1|.|17|.
TGTGCCAGCAGCTTATCTCCACTCGCGGGATACTACAATGAGCAGTTCTTC
CASSLSPLAGYYNEQFF
>TRBV19|TRBJ2-1|.|15|TRBD2
TGTGCCAGTAGTATTAAAGGGAGGGCCTACAATGAGCAGTTCTTC
CASSIKGRAYNEQFF
>TRBV7-9|TRBJ2-5|.|17|TRBD2
TGTGCCAGCAGCTTAGCTGAGGCTAGCGGGATACAAGAGACCCAGTACTTC
CASSLAEASGIQETQYF